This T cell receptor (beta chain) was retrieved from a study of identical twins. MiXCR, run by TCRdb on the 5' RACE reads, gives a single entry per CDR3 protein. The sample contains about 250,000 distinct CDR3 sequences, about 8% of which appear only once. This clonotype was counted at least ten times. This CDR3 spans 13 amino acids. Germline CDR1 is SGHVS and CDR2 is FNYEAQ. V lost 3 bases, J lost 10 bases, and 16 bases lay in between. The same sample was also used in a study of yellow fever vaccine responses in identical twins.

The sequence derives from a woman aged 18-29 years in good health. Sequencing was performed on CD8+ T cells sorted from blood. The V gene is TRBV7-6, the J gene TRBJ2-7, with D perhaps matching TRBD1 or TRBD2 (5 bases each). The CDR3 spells CASSFGDLRGQYF. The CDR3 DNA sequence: TGTGCCAGCAGCTTTGGGGACCTACGAGGACAGTACTTC.